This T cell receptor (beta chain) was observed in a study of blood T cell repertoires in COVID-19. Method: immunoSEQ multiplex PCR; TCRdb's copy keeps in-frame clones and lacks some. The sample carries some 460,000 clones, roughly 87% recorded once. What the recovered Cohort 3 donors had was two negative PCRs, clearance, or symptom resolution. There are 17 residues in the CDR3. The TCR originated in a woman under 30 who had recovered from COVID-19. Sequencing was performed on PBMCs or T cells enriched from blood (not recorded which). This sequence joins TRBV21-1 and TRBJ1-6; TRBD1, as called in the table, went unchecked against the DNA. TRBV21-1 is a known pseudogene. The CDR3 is CASSKPRDRGLESPLHF. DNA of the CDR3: TGTGCCAGCAGCAAACCGCGGGACAGGGGATTGGAGTCACCCCTCCACTTT.